This T cell receptor (beta chain) was captured in a study of shared clonotypes between healthy human individuals. Study-level points and caveats: In this cohort, only blood was sampled, and tissue repertoires likely differ.

Using immunoSEQ multiplex PCR, the repertoire was profiled, and TCRdb retains in-frame clones only, with some absent. The sample holds roughly 2 million clones, 90% to 97% seen once. The CDR3 totals 13 residues. V dropped 2 bases and J dropped 5 bases, with 10 bases sitting between them. CDR1 and CDR2 (germline): ENHRY, SYGVKD. Details on this clone: Its antigen remains unknown.

Sequenced sample: naive CD4+ T cells sorted from blood. Described subset: CD45RA+ positively selected. This chain connects TRBV10-3 to TRBJ2-7, with D tentatively TRBD2 (6 bases). The sequence was obtained from a young man in good health. CDR3 sequence (DNA): TGTGCCATCAGTGAGCGCGGGACCCACGAGCAGTACTTC. Translated: CAISERGTHEQYF.